This T cell receptor (beta chain) was captured in a study of blood T cell repertoires in COVID-19 (dated by TCRdb to 2020 to 2021). Context from the whole study: The collaborator samples originated in the United States, Italy and Spain and spanned the acute and convalescent phases of COVID-19. Subjects who had been exposed to COVID-19, were actively infected with it, or had recovered from it provided the deeply sampled blood TCRbeta repertoires that made up the dataset. Samples came from the ongoing ImmuneRACE study (first 160 participants) plus 1,254 subjects from 6 global collaborators. The material from the prospective study consisted of cDNA or gDNA derived from T cells, B-cell-depleted T cells, or PBMCs. The repertoires were made available in a free public database intended to serve as a resource for research on the immune response to SARS-CoV-2. Where HLA class I and class II types were available, the types were taken from metadata supplied by the sample provider, not from assay-based typing. Nearly every sample came with metadata listing a de-identified subject ID, COVID-19 status, age in years and sex. Study-level results and caveats: Clinical and demographic metadata were provided uncurated, with the amount varying by source and participant.

From cysteine to phenylalanine, the CDR3 is 14 amino acids long. This entry keeps only the CDR3 DNA: 42 bases, framed from base 1. CDR1 and CDR2 are read off the germline V gene as SGHTA and FQGNSA. Unmatched junction bases come to 6, with V trimmed by 4 bases and J by 6 bases. Whole blood was collected in K2EDTA tubes by collaborating institutions according to the institutions' own protocols. For TCRbeta analysis, collaborators shipped samples as frozen whole blood, isolated PBMCs, or DNA extracted from either of those sample types. Concerning this clone itself: No antigen is known for it. Qualities for individual bases were not recorded, and no much larger clone is one base off.

TCRbeta CDR3 regions were amplified from genomic DNA by means of the immunoSEQ Assay, a bias-controlled multiplex PCR. The original pipeline was this. The number of nucleated cells in each sample was estimated by amplification of reference gene primers within the assay. Sequence reads were collapsed and filtered to measure the absolute abundance of every unique TCRbeta CDR3 rearrangement. Productive Simpson clonality was computed per sample as the square root of Simpson's diversity index over productive rearrangements. In TCRdb, the immuneACCESS table is reduced to in-frame sequences with V and J assigned. These tables do not hold every clone; where another copy was compared, an unresolved V gene accounts for under half, and the others remain unexplained. V and J calls plus clone size are reproduced from that table; the DNA served to infer D and trimming. The sample table records 65,000 to 75,000 clones; about 80% of these occur just once. Jointly, the top ten make up 4.5% to 5.5% of the sample.

Sequencing input: peripheral blood. The origin of this receptor is a woman aged 60-75 years with acute or convalescent COVID-19. The rearrangement joined TRBV7-2 to TRBJ1-2; 9 bases in the junction line up with TRBD1. For the CDR3, the sequence is CASSSLQGAHGYTF. The nucleotide sequence is given as TGTGCCAGCAGCTCACTACAGGGGGCGCATGGCTACACCTTC.